The 24 T cell receptor beta chains below were found in one sample sequenced in a study of blood T cell repertoires in COVID-19. TCRdb keeps only in-frame clones here, not all; method: immunoSEQ multiplex PCR. This table holds over 400,000 clones, more than 80% found once. The sequenced sample was peripheral blood. The receptors originated from a woman aged 25 to 45 with active or convalescent COVID-19.

The chain links TRBV4-1 to TRBJ1-5, with D tentatively TRBD1 (5 bases). Germline V gives CDR1 MGHRA, CDR2 YSYEKL. CDR3 length equals 19 residues. V gave up 0 bases and J gave up 1 base, with 19 bases separating them. The CDR3 sequence is CASSQEGNQGMGSNQPQHF. The CDR3 DNA reads TGCGCCAGCAGCCAAGAAGGAAATCAGGGTATGGGGAGCAATCAGCCCCAGCATTTT.

This clone showed up just once. V is TRBV5-4 and J is TRBJ2-3, with 10 bases matching TRBD2. V gave up 4 bases and J gave up 4 bases; unmatched junction bases: 12. The CDR3 runs to 17 residues. CDR1 is SGHNT, CDR2 YYREEE, per germline (reference sequence). The CDR3 region has the DNA TGTGCCAGCAGCCGGGCGGCTGGGACTAGCGTCCCAGATACGCAGTATTTT. Protein product: CASSRAAGTSVPDTQYF.

The rearrangement uses TRBV5-1 and TRBJ1-1; the D gene is possibly TRBD1 (5 bases). Germline V gene lookup returns CDR1 SGHRS and CDR2 YFSETQ. This CDR3 contains 12 residues. V shed 4 bases and J shed 6 bases, with 10 bases lying between them. CDR3 in amino acids: CASSPGWPEAFF. CDR3 bases: TGCGCCAGCAGCCCAGGGTGGCCTGAAGCTTTCTTT.

This rearrangement joins TRBV9 to TRBJ2-2; TRBD2 aligns across 10 bases. The CDR3 has 15 residues. Germline V lookup: CDR1 SGDLS, CDR2 YYNGEE. J was trimmed by 8 bases and V by 0 bases; bases with no gene match: 4. The CDR3 reads CASSVAPLAGGELFF. As DNA, the CDR3 is TGTGCCAGCAGCGTAGCACCACTAGCGGGAGGGGAGCTGTTTTTT.

This chain joins TRBV5-1 and TRBJ1-5; the match to TRBD1 covers 12 bases. CDR1 and CDR2 from the germline V gene are SGHRS and YFSETQ. The V segment lost 1 base and the J segment 4 bases; nucleotides outside the gene matches: 6. This CDR3 region has 17 residues. The CDR3 spells CASSLTGQGALNQPQHF. As DNA, the CDR3 is TGCGCCAGCAGCTTGACGGGACAGGGGGCGCTGAATCAGCCCCAGCATTTT.

The chain uses TRBV4-1 and TRBJ1-1; 7 nucleotides agree with TRBD1. Germline V gives CDR1 MGHRA, CDR2 YSYEKL. Unmatched junction bases numbered 9, after V lost 4 bases and J lost 1 base. The CDR3 consists of 16 residues. The CDR3 region is CASSPKGQIPNTEAFF. The DNA of the CDR3 is TGCGCCAGCAGCCCCAAGGGACAGATTCCGAACACTGAAGCTTTCTTT.

V and J are TRBV5-8 and TRBJ2-3; unclear D gene. The ends were cut back, 0 bases at V and 0 bases at J, with 5 bases in the middle. Looked up from germline, CDR1 is SGHTS and CDR2 is YDEGEE. The CDR3 sequence is 14 residues long. The CDR3 here is CASSLGRSTDTQYF. The CDR3 DNA sequence: TGTGCCAGCAGCTTGGGTCGGAGCACAGATACGCAGTATTTT.

This chain connects TRBV4-1 to TRBJ2-1; 10 nucleotides align to TRBD2. Trimming cost V 0 bases and J 8 bases; bases outside gene matches: 16. This CDR3 has 19 amino acids. Germline V lookup: CDR1 MGHRA, CDR2 YSYEKL. In DNA form, the CDR3 reads TGCGCCAGCAGCCAAGATCCCCCCGGGACTAGCGCCCAAAGGGATGAGCAGTTCTTC. Translating gives CASSQDPPGTSAQRDEQFF.

The chain employs TRBV13 and TRBJ1-3; a weak D match, TRBD1 (6 bases). CDR1 PRHDT and CDR2 FYEKMQ come from the germline V gene (reference sequence). This CDR3 is 13 amino acids long. V was clipped by 5 bases and J by 3 bases, with 8 bases between them. The CDR3: CASSQGFGNTIYF. The CDR3 DNA reads as TGTGCCAGCAGCCAGGGGTTTGGAAACACCATATATTTT.

The chain recombines TRBV24-1 with TRBJ2-1; TRBD2 agrees at 12 bases. The germline CDR1 and CDR2 sequences are KGHDR and SFDVKD. V dropped 5 bases and J dropped 2; count of bases not matched to a gene: 6. The CDR3 covers 17 residues. In DNA, the CDR3 is TGTGCCACCAGTGCCTCTGGACTAGCGGGGACCTACAATGAGCAGTTCTTC. Its protein is CATSASGLAGTYNEQFF.

The chain is built from TRBV3-1 (or the pseudogene TRBV3-2) and TRBJ1-1; TRBD1 matches at 7 bases. V was pared by 4 bases and J by 4 bases, with 12 bases of the junction left unmatched. There are 16 residues in the CDR3. In germline, CDR1 is LGHDT, CDR2 YNNKEL (reference sequence). The CDR3 DNA follows: TGTGCCAGCAGCCCTACTGGTACAGGGGAAAGCACTGAAGCTTTCTTT. Translated, it gives CASSPTGTGESTEAFF.

This chain joins TRBV19 and TRBJ1-2, with no clear D. Germline lookup yields CDR1 LNHDA and CDR2 SQIVND (reference sequence). V gave up 4 bases and J gave up 7 bases, with 22 bases separating them. The length of the CDR3 is 16 residues. In DNA, the CDR3 is TGTGCCAGTAGTACCTTAAACCCGCTCGGTAGCGCTGGCTACACCTTC. It translates to CASSTLNPLGSAGYTF.

The chain combines TRBV24-1 with TRBJ2-1, with 7 bases that match TRBD2. The CDR3 is 13 residues long. The trim removed 5 bases at V and 12 bases at J, leaving 9 bases unmatched. Germline CDR1 is KGHDR and CDR2 is SFDVKD. The CDR3 is CATSAAPGGGQFF. The DNA for the CDR3 is TGTGCCACCAGTGCCGCTCCTGGGGGGGGGCAGTTCTTC.

The V call is TRBV7-6, the J call TRBJ2-7; D remains ambiguous. The CDR3 runs 12 residues. V lost 1 base to trimming and J lost 7 bases, with 8 bases between them. Germline CDR1 SGHVS, CDR2 FNYEAQ. For the CDR3, the DNA is TGTGCCAGCAGCTTAGTCTCCGGGGAGCAGTACTTC. As protein: CASSLVSGEQYF.

The table lists this clone with a count of one. The chain joins TRBV4-1 to TRBJ2-3; TRBD2 matches 8 bases. The germline CDR1 and CDR2 sequences are MGHRA and YSYEKL. This CDR3 spans 16 amino acids. Trimming cost V 2 bases and J 4 bases; bases outside gene matches: 8. CDR3 protein: CASSQPPGGDADTQYF. The DNA of the CDR3 is TGCGCCAGCAGCCAACCCCCCGGGGGGGACGCAGATACGCAGTATTTT.

The gene calls are TRBV19 and TRBJ2-3; 7 bases map to TRBD1. CDR1 is LNHDA and CDR2 is SQIVND in the germline V gene (reference sequence). V lost 3 bases to trimming and J lost 2 bases; unmatched junction nucleotides: 5. The CDR3 is 15 residues long. The CDR3 is CASSMPGQLTDTQYF. As DNA, the CDR3 is TGTGCCAGTAGTATGCCGGGACAGCTCACAGATACGCAGTATTTT.

V and J are TRBV4-1 and TRBJ1-5; 8 bases line up with TRBD1. J gave up 0 bases and V 1 base, and 8 bases lay outside the gene matches. This CDR3 is 18 amino acids long. The germline gives CDR1 MGHRA, CDR2 YSYEKL. The CDR3 region has the DNA TGCGCCAGCAGCCAAGGCCGGGACAGGACGAATAGCAATCAGCCCCAGCATTTT. Protein: CASSQGRDRTNSNQPQHF.

The gene calls are TRBV9 and TRBJ1-2, with 10 bases lining up with TRBD1. CDR3 length: 19 residues. Losses at the gene ends were 3 bases for V and 1 base for J; bases not matched to a gene: 15. From germline, CDR1 is SGDLS and CDR2 YYNGEE. The CDR3 region is CASSGTLRDRGHFNYGYTF. As DNA, the CDR3 is TGTGCCAGCAGCGGGACTCTCCGGGACAGGGGACATTTTAACTATGGCTACACCTTC. Combining the CDR3 with reference TRBV9 and TRBJ1-2 gives the whole variable domain DSGVTQTPKHLITATGQRVTLRCSPRSGDLSVYWYQQSLDQGLQFLIQYYNGEERAKGNILERFSAQQFPDLHSELNLSSLELGDSALYFCASSGTLRDRGHFNYGYTFGSGTRLTVV.

This clone was counted only a few times. The chain employs TRBV7-6 and TRBJ2-5; 8 nucleotides line up with TRBD2. V gave up 2 bases and J gave up 4 bases; unmatched junction bases: 15. CDR1 and CDR2 (germline): SGHVS, FNYEAQ. The CDR3 has 18 amino acids. The CDR3 region is CASSLSELLAGTGETQYF. CDR3 nucleotides: TGTGCCAGCAGCTTATCAGAGTTGTTAGCGGGGACGGGAGAGACCCAGTACTTC.

To note about this clone: An end of the junction differs from the germline gene, which may be a read error. The V gene is TRBV6-1, the J gene TRBJ1-1; D is perhaps TRBD1 (5 bases). CDR1 MNHNS and CDR2 SASEGT come from the germline V gene. This CDR3 has 13 residues. The CDR3 spells CASSEAEAGPISF. The CDR3 coding sequence is TGTGCCAGCAGTGAAGCTGAGGCAGGGCCTATTTCCTTT.

The chain employs TRBV5-1 and TRBJ1-2; 9 nucleotides line up with TRBD1. Looked up from germline, CDR1 is SGHRS and CDR2 is YFSETQ. The CDR3 is made up of 16 amino acids. With V trimmed by 0 bases and J by 5 bases, 8 bases remained unmatched. The CDR3 loop reads CASSLGDREGPYGYTF. The CDR3 DNA reads TGCGCCAGCAGCTTGGGGGACAGGGAAGGCCCGTATGGCTACACCTTC.

The chain couples TRBV4-1 to TRBJ2-7, with D unresolved. Trimming pared 2 bases from V and 0 bases from J, leaving 11 bases between. CDR1 is MGHRA and CDR2 is YSYEKL in the germline V gene. The CDR3 contains 15 residues. CDR3 coding DNA: TGCGCCAGCAGCCAATTTCAGTCCGACTCCTACGAGCAGTACTTC. Protein: CASSQFQSDSYEQYF.

The chain recombines TRBV4-2 with TRBJ2-7; no clear D. The germline V gene has CDR1 LGHNA and CDR2 YNFKEQ. V lost 3 bases, J lost 2 bases, and 11 bases lay in between. The CDR3 runs 14 residues. The CDR3 bases are TGTGCCAGCAGCCAGGTGCGGAGTACCTACGAGCAGTACTTC. Protein product: CASSQVRSTYEQYF.

CDR3 region: CASSSLRGSSHEQFF. The CDR3 DNA is TGTGCCAGCAGCTCCCTTAGGGGGAGTTCGCATGAGCAGTTCTTC. The rearrangement links TRBV11-2 to TRBJ2-1, with D perhaps matching TRBD1 (6 bases). Germline V gene data show CDR1 as SGHAT and CDR2 as FQNNGV. The CDR3 contains 15 residues. V shed 4 bases and J shed 8 bases, with 18 bases lying between them.